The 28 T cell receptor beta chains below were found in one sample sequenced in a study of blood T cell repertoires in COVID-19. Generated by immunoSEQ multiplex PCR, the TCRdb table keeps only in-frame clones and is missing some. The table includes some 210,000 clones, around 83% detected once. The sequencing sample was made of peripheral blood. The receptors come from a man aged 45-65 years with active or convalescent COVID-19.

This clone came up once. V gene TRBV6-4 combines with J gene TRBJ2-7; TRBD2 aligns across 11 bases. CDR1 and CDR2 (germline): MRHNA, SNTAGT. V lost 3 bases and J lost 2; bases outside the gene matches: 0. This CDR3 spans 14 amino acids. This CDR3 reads CASSETSGAYEQYF. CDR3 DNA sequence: TGTGCCAGCAGTGAGACTAGCGGGGCCTACGAGCAGTACTTC.

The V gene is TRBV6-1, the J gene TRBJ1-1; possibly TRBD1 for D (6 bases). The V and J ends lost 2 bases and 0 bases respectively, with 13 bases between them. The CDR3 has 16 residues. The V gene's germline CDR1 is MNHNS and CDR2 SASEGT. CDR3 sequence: CASSEPGDPVNTEAFF. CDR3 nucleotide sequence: TGTGCCAGCAGTGAACCAGGGGACCCCGTGAACACTGAAGCTTTCTTT.

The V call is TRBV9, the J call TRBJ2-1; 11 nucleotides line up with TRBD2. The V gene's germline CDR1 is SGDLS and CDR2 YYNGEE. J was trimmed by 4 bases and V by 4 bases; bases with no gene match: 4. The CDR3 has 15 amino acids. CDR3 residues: CASSFTSGGYNEQFF. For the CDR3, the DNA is TGTGCCAGCAGCTTTACTAGCGGGGGATACAATGAGCAGTTCTTC.

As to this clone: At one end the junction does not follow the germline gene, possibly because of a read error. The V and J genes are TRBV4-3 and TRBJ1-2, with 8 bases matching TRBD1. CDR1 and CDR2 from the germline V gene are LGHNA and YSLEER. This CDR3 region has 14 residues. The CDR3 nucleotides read TGCGCCCGCAGCCACGACAGGGGATCCTATGGCTACACCTTC. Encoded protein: CARSHDRGSYGYTF.

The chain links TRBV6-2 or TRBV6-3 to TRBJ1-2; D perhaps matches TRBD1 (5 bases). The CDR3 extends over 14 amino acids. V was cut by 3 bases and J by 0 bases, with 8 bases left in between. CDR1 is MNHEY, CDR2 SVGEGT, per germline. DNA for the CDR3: TGTGCCAGCAGTTATGGGGCGACTAACTATGGCTACACCTTC. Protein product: CASSYGATNYGYTF.

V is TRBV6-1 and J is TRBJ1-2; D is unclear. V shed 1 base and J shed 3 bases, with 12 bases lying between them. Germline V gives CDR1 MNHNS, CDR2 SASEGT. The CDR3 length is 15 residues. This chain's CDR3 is CASSEGLRAHYGYTF. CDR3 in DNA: TGTGCCAGCAGTGAAGGGCTGAGGGCCCACTATGGCTACACCTTC.

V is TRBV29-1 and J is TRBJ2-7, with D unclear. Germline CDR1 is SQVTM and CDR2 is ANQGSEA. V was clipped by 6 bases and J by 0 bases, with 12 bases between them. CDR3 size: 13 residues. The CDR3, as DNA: TGCAGCGTCGGGTCCTTCAACTCCTACGAGCAGTACTTC. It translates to CSVGSFNSYEQYF.

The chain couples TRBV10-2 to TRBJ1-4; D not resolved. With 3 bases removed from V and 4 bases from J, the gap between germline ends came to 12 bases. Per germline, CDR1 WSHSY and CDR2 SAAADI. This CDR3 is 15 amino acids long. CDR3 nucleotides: TGCGCCAGCAGTGAAGAACCCCGGTTTAATGAAAAACTGTTTTTT. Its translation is CASSEEPRFNEKLFF.

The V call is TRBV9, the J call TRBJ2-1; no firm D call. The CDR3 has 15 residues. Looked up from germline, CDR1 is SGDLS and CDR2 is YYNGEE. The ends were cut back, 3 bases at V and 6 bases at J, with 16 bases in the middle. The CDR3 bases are TGTGCCAGCAGCGCCGGCCCGGCCGGCGGCAATGAGCAGTTCTTC. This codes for CASSAGPAGGNEQFF.

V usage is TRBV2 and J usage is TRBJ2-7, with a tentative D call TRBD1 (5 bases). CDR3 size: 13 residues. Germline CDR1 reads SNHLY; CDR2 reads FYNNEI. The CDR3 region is CAGRGRLGHEQYF. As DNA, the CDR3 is TGTGCAGGTAGGGGCCGCCTCGGCCACGAGCAGTACTTC.

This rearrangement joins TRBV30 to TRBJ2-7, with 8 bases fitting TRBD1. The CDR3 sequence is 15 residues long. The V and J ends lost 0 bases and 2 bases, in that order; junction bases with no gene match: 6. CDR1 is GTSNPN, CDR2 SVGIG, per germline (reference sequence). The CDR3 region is CAWSVQAGGAYEQYF. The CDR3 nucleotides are TGTGCCTGGAGTGTACAGGCAGGGGGCGCCTACGAGCAGTACTTC.

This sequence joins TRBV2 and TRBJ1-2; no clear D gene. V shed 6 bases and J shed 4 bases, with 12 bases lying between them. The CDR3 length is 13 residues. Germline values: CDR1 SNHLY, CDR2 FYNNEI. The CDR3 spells CASSVDGVYGYTF. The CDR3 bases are TGTGCCAGCAGCGTTGACGGGGTCTATGGCTACACCTTC. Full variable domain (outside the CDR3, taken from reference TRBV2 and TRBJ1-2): EPEVTQTPSHQVTQMGQEVILRCVPISNHLYFYWYRQILGQKVEFLVSFYNNEISEKSEIFDDQFSVERPDGSNFTLKIRSTKLEDSAMYFCASSVDGVYGYTFGSGTRLTVV.

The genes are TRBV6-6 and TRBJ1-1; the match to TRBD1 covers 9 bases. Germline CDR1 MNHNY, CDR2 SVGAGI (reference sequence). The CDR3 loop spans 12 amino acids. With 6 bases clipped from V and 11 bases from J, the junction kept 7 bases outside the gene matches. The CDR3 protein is CASSPGTGIAFF. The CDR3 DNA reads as TGTGCCAGCAGCCCCGGGACAGGGATTGCTTTCTTT.

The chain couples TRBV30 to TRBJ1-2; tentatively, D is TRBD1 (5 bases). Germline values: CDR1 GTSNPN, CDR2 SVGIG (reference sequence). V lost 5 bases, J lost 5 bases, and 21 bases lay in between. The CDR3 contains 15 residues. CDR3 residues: CAWAGDFSIKYGYTF. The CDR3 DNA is TGTGCCTGGGCCGGGGACTTTTCTATTAAGTATGGCTACACCTTC.

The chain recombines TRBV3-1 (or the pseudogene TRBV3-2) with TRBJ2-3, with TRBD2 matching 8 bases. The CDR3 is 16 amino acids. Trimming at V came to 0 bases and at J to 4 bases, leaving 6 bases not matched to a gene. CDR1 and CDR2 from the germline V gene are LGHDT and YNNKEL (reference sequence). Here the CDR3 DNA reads TGTGCCAGCAGCCAAGATCTAGCGGGTGCAGCAGATACGCAGTATTTT. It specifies CASSQDLAGAADTQYF.

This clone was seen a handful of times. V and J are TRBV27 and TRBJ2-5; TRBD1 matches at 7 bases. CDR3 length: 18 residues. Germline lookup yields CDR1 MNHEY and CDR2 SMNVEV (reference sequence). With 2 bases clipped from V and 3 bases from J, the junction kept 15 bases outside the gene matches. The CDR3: CASSLRVGRRQGEETQYF. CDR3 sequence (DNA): TGTGCCAGCAGTTTACGGGTCGGGCGTCGGCAGGGGGAAGAGACCCAGTACTTC.

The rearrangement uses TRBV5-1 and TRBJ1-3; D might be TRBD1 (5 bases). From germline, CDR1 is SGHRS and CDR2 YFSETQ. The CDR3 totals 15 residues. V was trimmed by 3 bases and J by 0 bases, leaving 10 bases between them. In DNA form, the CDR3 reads TGCGCCAGCAGCTCTGGCGGGGGCTCTGGAAACACCATATATTTT. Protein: CASSSGGGSGNTIYF. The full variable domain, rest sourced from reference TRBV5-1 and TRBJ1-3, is KAGVTQTPRYLIKTRGQQVTLSCSPISGHRSVSWYQQTPGQGLQFLFEYFSETQRNKGNFPGRFSGRQFSNSRSEMNVSTLELGDSALYLCASSSGGGSGNTIYFGEGSWLTVV.

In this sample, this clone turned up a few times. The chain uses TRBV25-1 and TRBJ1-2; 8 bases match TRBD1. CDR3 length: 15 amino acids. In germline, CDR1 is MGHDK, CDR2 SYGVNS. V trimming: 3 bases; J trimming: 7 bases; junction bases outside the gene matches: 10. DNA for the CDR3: TGTGCCAGCAGTGATCCAAACAGGGGGAAGGTTGGCTACACCTTC. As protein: CASSDPNRGKVGYTF.

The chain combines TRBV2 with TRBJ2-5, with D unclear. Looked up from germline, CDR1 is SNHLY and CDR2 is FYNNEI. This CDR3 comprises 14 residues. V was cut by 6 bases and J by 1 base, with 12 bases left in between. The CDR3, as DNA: TGTGCCAGCAGGCGCCGGAACAGCCAAGAGACCCAGTACTTC. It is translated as CASRRRNSQETQYF.

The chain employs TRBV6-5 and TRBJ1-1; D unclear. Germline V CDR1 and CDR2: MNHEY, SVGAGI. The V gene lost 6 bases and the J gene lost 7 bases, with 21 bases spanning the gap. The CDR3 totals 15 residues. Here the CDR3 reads CASSLLTASGGEAFF. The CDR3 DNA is TGTGCCAGCAGCCTCCTGACGGCTTCCGGCGGTGAAGCTTTCTTT.

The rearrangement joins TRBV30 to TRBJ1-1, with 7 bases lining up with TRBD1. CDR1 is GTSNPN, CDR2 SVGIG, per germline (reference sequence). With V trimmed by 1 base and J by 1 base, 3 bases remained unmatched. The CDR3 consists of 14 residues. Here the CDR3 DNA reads TGTGCCTGGAGTGAGGGACAGAGGAACACTGAAGCTTTCTTT. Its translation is CAWSEGQRNTEAFF.

CDR3 protein: CASSAGQGRAFF. CDR3 in DNA: TGCGCCAGCAGCGCCGGACAGGGTCGCGCTTTCTTT. The chain uses TRBV5-1 and TRBJ1-1; the match to TRBD1 covers 8 bases. The length of the CDR3 is 12 residues. The junction had 7 bases not matched to a gene; V was cut back by 4 bases and J by 11 bases. Germline V CDR1 and CDR2: SGHRS, YFSETQ.

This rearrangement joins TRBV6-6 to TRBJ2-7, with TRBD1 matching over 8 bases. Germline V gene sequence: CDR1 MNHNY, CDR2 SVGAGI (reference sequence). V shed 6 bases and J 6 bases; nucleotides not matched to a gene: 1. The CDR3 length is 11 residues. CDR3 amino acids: CASSTGGEQYF. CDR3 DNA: TGTGCCAGCAGCACAGGGGGCGAGCAGTACTTC.

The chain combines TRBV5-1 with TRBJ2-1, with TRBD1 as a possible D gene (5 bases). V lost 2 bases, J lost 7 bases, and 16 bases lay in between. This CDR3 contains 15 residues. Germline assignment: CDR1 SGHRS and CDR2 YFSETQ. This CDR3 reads CASSLGDSLRNEQFF. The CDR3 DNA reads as TGCGCCAGCAGCTTAGGAGACAGCCTAAGGAATGAGCAGTTCTTC.

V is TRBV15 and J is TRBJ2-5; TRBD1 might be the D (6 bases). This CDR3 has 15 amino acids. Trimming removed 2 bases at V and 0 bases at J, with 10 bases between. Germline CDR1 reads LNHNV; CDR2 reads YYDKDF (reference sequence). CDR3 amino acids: CATSRPRDNQETQYF. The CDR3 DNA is TGTGCCACCAGCAGACCTCGGGACAACCAAGAGACCCAGTACTTC.

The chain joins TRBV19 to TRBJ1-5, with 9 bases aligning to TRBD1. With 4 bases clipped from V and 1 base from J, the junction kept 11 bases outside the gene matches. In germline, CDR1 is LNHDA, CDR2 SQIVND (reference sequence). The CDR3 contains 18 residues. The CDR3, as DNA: TGTGCCAGTAGTAAGCAGGGACAGGGTGTGATAAGCAATCAGCCCCAGCATTTT. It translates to CASSKQGQGVISNQPQHF.

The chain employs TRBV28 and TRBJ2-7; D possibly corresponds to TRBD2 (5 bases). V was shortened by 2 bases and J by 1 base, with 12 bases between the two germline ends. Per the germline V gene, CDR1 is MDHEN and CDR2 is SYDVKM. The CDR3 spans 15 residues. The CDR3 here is CASSLGMGDSYEQYF. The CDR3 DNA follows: TGTGCCAGCAGTTTAGGTATGGGAGATTCCTACGAGCAGTACTTC.

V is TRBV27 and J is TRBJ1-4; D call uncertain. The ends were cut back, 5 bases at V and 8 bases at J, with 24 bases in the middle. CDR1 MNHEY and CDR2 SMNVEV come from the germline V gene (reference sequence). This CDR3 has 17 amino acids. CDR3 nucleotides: TGTGCCAGCAGTAACCTACCGTTTGGACTGCTGAAAGAAAAACTGTTTTTT. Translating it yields CASSNLPFGLLKEKLFF.